This TCR beta chain was captured by sequencing in a study of T cells in Graves' hyperthyroidism and ophthalmopathy (dated by TCRdb to between 2018 and 2021). Background on the whole study: Peripheral blood samples were taken at the time of initial diagnosis, prior to any treatment. TCR Vbeta CDR3 sequencing of around 130 peripheral blood samples (under 45 ophthalmopathy, approximately 80 hyperthyroidism and roughly 17 progressor patients) is reported in the paper. For training and testing, the 110 or so patients in the discovery cohort were randomly divided in a 7:3 ratio. In addition, the study compared T-cell repertoires in thyroid tissue and in blood from roughly six Graves' hyperthyroidism patients. Prospective prediction of ophthalmopathy was tested in an independent validation cohort of under 20 hyperthyroidism patients and 15 to 17 patients who later progressed to ophthalmopathy. After sampling, hyperthyroidism patients received methimazole starting at 30 mg daily, and ophthalmopathy patients received high-dose intravenous methylprednisolone. TCR V-J signatures able to tell the groups apart were searched for in a discovery cohort of 95 to 100 patients, of whom roughly 42 had Graves' ophthalmopathy and around 58 had stable Graves' hyperthyroidism.

The CDR3 spans 14 residues, from the cysteine through the phenylalanine. Just the 42-base CDR3 DNA is kept, in frame starting at base 1. CDR1 and CDR2 are read off the germline V gene as SGHAT and FQNNGV. Trimming costs V 5 bases and J 0 bases, and their ends lie 7 bases apart. A patient counted as having stable Graves' hyperthyroidism if no progression to ophthalmopathy occurred over 18 months of follow-up. Hyperthyroidism patients were aged 18 to 65 years and newly diagnosed, with disease duration of less than 2 months. Any patient with an uncontrolled infection, another autoimmune disease, pregnancy or lactation was excluded. Diagnoses were established on the basis of clinical symptoms, serum thyroxine and TRAb, thyroid ultrasound, and orbital computed tomography. PBMCs were separated from roughly 9.6 ml of fresh peripheral blood using Ficoll-Paque density gradient centrifugation. Trizol reagent was used to extract total RNA, and RNA quality was then checked on an Agilent 2100 Bioanalyzer.

This clonotype was seen at least ten times. The antigen it binds to is not known. No base quality values were provided; no much bigger clone lies one nucleotide off. General findings and caveats noted by the study authors: Ophthalmopathy was separated from stable hyperthyroidism by a 13 V-J signature model, with approximately 89% sensitivity and roughly 81% specificity obtained in cross-validation and 80%/75% obtained in testing. Sample size was not statistically predetermined, and investigators were not blinded to group allocation. In validation, progression to ophthalmopathy was predicted by the model with 70.59% sensitivity and 72.22% specificity, a median of roughly six months before onset. Most expanded thyroid clonotypes (frequency above 0.001) were also detected in blood, suggesting blood repertoires may reflect thyroid immune responses.

The TCR beta CDR3 regions were amplified from the RNA transcripts. For the first round of RT-PCR on the TCR CDR3, the HTBI primer set was used together with the Qiagen OneStep RT-PCR kit. The libraries were constructed in a second round of multiplex PCR and then size-selected and purified. The libraries were sequenced on an Illumina HiSeq2000 using paired-end 100 bp reads. In the original analysis: SOAPnuke was used to process the raw data, removing reads that contained adapters or uncalled bases, had a mean Phred below 15, or lacked an exact match to the constant primer or identifier. High-quality paired reads were merged using COPE v1.2.5, and each unique nucleotide sequence was defined as a clonotype. MiTCR v1.1 was used to align the clonotypes against IMGT TRBV, TRBD and TRBJ reference segments. Only V-J combinations with frequency above 0.0001, covering 99% to 99.2% of repertoires, were analysed. A TCS score was defined as the ratio between F50 (clonal expansion) and ExV (chaos), using BLOSUM62-based TCRdist between CDR3 peptides within each V-J. Welch's t-statistics and random forest reduced around 510 V-J features to roughly 13, which were used in a naive Bayes classifier (R e1071). The Morisita-Horn index was used to measure how similar the thyroid and blood repertoires were. TCRdb reprocessing: public reads trimmed at Q25 with fastp, clones called with MiXCR, in-frame beta chains kept. Under each unique CDR3 protein, matching rows form one entry showing the most common genes and DNA. What appears here as the V and J calls and clone size reflects TCRdb's work, not the paper's. The sample table lists hundreds of thousands of distinct CDR3 sequences, roughly 37% of them with a count of one. More than 7% of the sample comes from the top ten.

The sample taken for sequencing was blood. The rearrangement joined TRBV11-2 to TRBJ2-2; the D gene remains uncertain. The clonotype comes from a man aged 18 to 35 with Graves' hyperthyroidism. CDR3 region: CASSLISNTGELFF. The DNA is as follows: TGTGCCAGCAGCCTCATATCGAACACCGGGGAGCTGTTTTTT.